This is a list of T cell receptor beta chains from one sample in a study of low-dose radiotherapy and immunotherapy resistance in tumors. TCRdb reprocessed the reads via MiXCR and lists one record per CDR3 protein. The sample has 60,000 to 90,000 distinct CDR3 sequences, 31% seen once. Sequenced here: PBMCs, sampled before treatment. These receptors all come from a female donor with ovarian cancer. Each CDR3 is given with its conserved first and last residue. A D gene is named only where the DNA matches it firmly. Some rows mark clone size as missing; the rest say once, few, many or name a class of expanded clone.

CASPQLAGFANTGELFF,TGCGCCAGCCCCCAGCTAGCGGGGTTCGCGAACACCGGGGAGCTGTTTTTT,TRBD2,many,TRBJ2-2,TRBV5-1
CASSLEKIPNYGYTF,TGTGCCAGCAGCTTGGAGAAGATTCCCAACTATGGCTACACCTTC,.,few,TRBJ1-2,TRBV5-6
CSVTPPGLITDTQYF,TGCAGTGTCACCCCTCCGGGCCTGATCACAGATACGCAGTATTTT,.,.,TRBJ2-3,TRBV20-1
CASSLARQGAPEAFF,TGTGCCAGCAGTTTGGCGAGACAGGGGGCCCCTGAAGCTTTCTTT,TRBD1,few,TRBJ1-1,TRBV28
CAWRGQAFSGNTIYF,TGTGCCTGGAGGGGACAGGCCTTCTCTGGAAACACCATATATTTT,TRBD1,many,TRBJ1-3,TRBV30
CASSPRRGVREVNTGELFF,TGTGCCAGCAGCCCTCGTAGGGGGGTGCGGGAAGTGAACACCGGGGAGCTGTTTTTT,.,many,TRBJ2-2,TRBV11-2
CASSPRAPGGNQPQHF,TGTGCCAGCAGTCCCCGGGCACCCGGGGGCAATCAGCCCCAGCATTTT,.,many,TRBJ1-5,TRBV28
CASSDRGSGGPRTDTQYF,TGTGCCAGCAGCGACCGGGGTAGCGGGGGGCCCCGCACAGATACGCAGTATTTT,TRBD2,.,TRBJ2-3,TRBV7-2
CASSLNRGQSPQHF,TGTGCCAGCAGTTTAAATCGGGGACAGTCGCCCCAGCATTTT,TRBD1,many,TRBJ1-5,TRBV28
CASSLDSWEETQYF,TGTGCCAGCAGCTTGGACTCCTGGGAAGAGACCCAGTACTTC,.,many,TRBJ2-5,TRBV5-6
CSVERTGSGYTF,TGCAGCGTTGAAAGGACAGGGAGCGGCTACACCTTC,TRBD1,many,TRBJ1-2,TRBV29-1
CASSLTVREQPQHF,TGTGCCAGCAGTTTGACAGTAAGAGAGCAGCCCCAGCATTTT,.,many,TRBJ1-5,TRBV27
CASSPGLMSDYVSSSGANVLTF,TGTGCCAGCAGCCCGGGGCTTATGTCCGATTATGTCTCTAGCTCTGGGGCCAACGTCCTGACTTTC,.,few,TRBJ2-6,TRBV5-4
CASRGLDTDTQYF,TGTGCCAGCCGTGGACTAGATACAGATACGCAGTATTTT,TRBD2,many,TRBJ2-3,TRBV6-6
CASSLGGAKNIQYF,TGCGCCAGCAGCTTGGGGGGAGCCAAAAACATTCAGTACTTC,.,many,TRBJ2-4,TRBV5-1
CASSLNGGVMYTEAFF,TGTGCCAGCAGCTTAAATGGAGGGGTTATGTACACTGAAGCTTTCTTT,.,.,TRBJ1-1,TRBV11-2
CASTPGQGRGYTF,TGTGCCAGCACCCCGGGACAGGGACGCGGCTACACCTTC,TRBD1,.,TRBJ1-2,TRBV3-1
CASSRSRADTQYF,TGTGCCAGCTCACGGTCGAGAGCAGATACGCAGTATTTT,.,many,TRBJ2-3,TRBV18
CATSMRRGGREDTQYF,TGTGCCACCAGCATGCGGCGGGGGGGCCGGGAAGATACGCAGTATTTT,TRBD2,.,TRBJ2-3,TRBV15
CASSYFTASGRNEQFF,TGTGCCAGCAGTTACTTTACGGCAAGCGGGAGGAATGAGCAGTTCTTC,TRBD2,many,TRBJ2-1,TRBV6-8
CASSPKTGKIGQPQHF,TGTGCCAGCAGCCCAAAAACAGGGAAGATTGGACAGCCCCAGCATTTT,.,many,TRBJ1-5,TRBV28
CASSSGLAGVALETQYF,TGTGCCAGCAGCTCGGGACTAGCGGGAGTGGCTTTGGAGACCCAGTACTTC,TRBD2,once,TRBJ2-5,TRBV7-3
CASSSTQELNTEAFF,TGTGCCAGCAGCTCGACGCAGGAGCTGAACACTGAAGCTTTCTTT,.,few,TRBJ1-1,TRBV5-4
CASSLHLAGATGELFF,TGTGCCAGCAGCTTACATCTAGCGGGAGCGACCGGGGAGCTGTTTTTT,TRBD2,few,TRBJ2-2,TRBV11-2
CASSPLAGVLNEQFF,TGTGCCAGCTCACCCCTAGCGGGAGTGCTGAATGAGCAGTTCTTC,TRBD2,.,TRBJ2-1,TRBV18
CASSQAVGTGVTGELFF,TGTGCCAGCAGCCAAGCGGTGGGGACAGGAGTCACCGGGGAGCTGTTTTTT,TRBD1,many,TRBJ2-2,TRBV3-1
CASSFTENTGELFF,TGTGCCAGCAGTTTCACAGAGAACACCGGGGAGCTGTTTTTT,.,.,TRBJ2-2,TRBV12-3/TRBV12-4
CASSFVAYNEQFF,TGTGCCAGCAGTTTTGTGGCCTACAATGAGCAGTTCTTC,.,.,TRBJ2-1,TRBV28
CASSQGVGEHYEQYF,TGCGCCAGCAGCCAAGGGGTGGGGGAGCACTACGAGCAGTACTTC,.,many,TRBJ2-7,TRBV4-3